Listed below are T cell receptor beta chains from one sample, sequenced in a study of T cell responses to AZD1222 COVID-19 vaccine. Using immunoSEQ multiplex PCR, the repertoire was profiled, and TCRdb retains in-frame clones only, with some absent. The repertoire has around 140,000 clones, about 90% of them found once; the top ten carry 1.6%. The material sequenced was peripheral blood, taken 28 days after the second AZD1222 dose. The receptors stem from an adult who received the AZD1222 COVID-19 vaccine. Each CDR3 is given with its conserved first and last residue. A D gene is named only where the DNA matches it firmly. Part of the rows lack a size; the others show once, few, many or a class for expanded clones.

D	size	J	V	DNA	CDR3
TRBD1	NA	TRBJ1-1	TRBV27	TGTGCCAGCAAACAACAGGGGGCGAACACTGAAGCTTTCTTT	CASKQQGANTEAFF
NA	NA	TRBJ1-1	TRBV4-2	TGTGCCAGCAGCCAGTCGACAGGTTCGAACACTGAAGCTTTCTTT	CASSQSTGSNTEAFF
TRBD2	once	TRBJ2-2	TRBV30	TGTGCCTGGGGGAGGGCGCATCTGAGCACCGGGGAGCTGTTTTTT	CAWGRAHLSTGELFF
NA	once	TRBJ2-2	TRBV7-2	TGTGCCAGCAGCCAAAGTCTATTTGGCACCGGGGAGCTGTTTTTT	CASSQSLFGTGELFF
TRBD1	NA	TRBJ1-2	TRBV18	TGTGCCAGCTCCCCCAGGGGGGGGTCTGGCTACACCTTC	CASSPRGGSGYTF
NA	NA	TRBJ1-1	TRBV18	TGTGCCAGCTTGGGGGAGGGGGTGAACACTGAAGCTTTCTTT	CASLGEGVNTEAFF
NA	few	TRBJ2-2	TRBV7-3	TGTGCCAGCACGGTCGGGACACCGAACACCGGGGAGCTGTTTTTT	CASTVGTPNTGELFF
TRBD2	NA	TRBJ2-1	TRBV28	TGTGCCAGCAGTTTGGGAGGGCCTGCTTCCAATGAGCAGTTCTTC	CASSLGGPASNEQFF
TRBD2	NA	TRBJ2-7	TRBV7-6	TGTGCCAGCAGTTTCAACCTCGGGGCGGGAGGGCCCGTTAACCCCTACGAGCAGTACTTC	CASSFNLGAGGPVNPYEQYF
TRBD1	NA	TRBJ2-2	TRBV9	TGTGCCAGCAGCGTAGGGCAGGGGGTCTACGGGGAGCTGTTTTTT	CASSVGQGVYGELFF
NA	NA	TRBJ1-2	TRBV10-2	TGCGCCAGCAGTGTTCAGTCCCCCAACTATGGCTACACCTTC	CASSVQSPNYGYTF
NA	NA	TRBJ1-1	TRBV19	TGTGCCAGTAGTATAGACACCAACTGGGGCACTGAAGCTTTCTTT	CASSIDTNWGTEAFF
TRBD1	NA	TRBJ2-1	TRBV7-2	TGTGCCAGCAGCTTAAGGAGGACAGGGGGCACGGGTGAGCAGTTCTTC	CASSLRRTGGTGEQFF
NA	NA	TRBJ2-6	TRBV5-1	TGCGCCAGCAGCACACAGGGTAGTAACTCTGGGGCCAACGTCCTGACTTTC	CASSTQGSNSGANVLTF
NA	NA	TRBJ1-1	TRBV4-3	TGCGCCAGCAGCCAAGCGGCCAGAAGCAACACTGAAGCTTTCTTT	CASSQAARSNTEAFF
NA	NA	TRBJ1-1	TRBV14	TGTGCCAGCACCCCGGGACCGGTGAGCACTGAAGCTTTCTTT	CASTPGPVSTEAFF
TRBD1	NA	TRBJ1-1	TRBV29-1	TGCAGCGTTGAGAGGACAGGCCGAGATGAAGCTTTCTTT	CSVERTGRDEAFF
TRBD1	few	TRBJ1-2	TRBV6-5	TGTGCCAGCACCCCGGGACAGGGAGCTAACTATGGCTACACCTTC	CASTPGQGANYGYTF
NA	NA	TRBJ1-4	TRBV3-1/TRBV3-2	TGTGCCAGCAGCTTAAGTCGGGGGGCAACTAATGAAAAACTGTTTTTT	CASSLSRGATNEKLFF
NA	NA	TRBJ2-2	TRBV7-9	TGTGCCAGCAAAGAAGGGGGAAACACCGGGGAGCTGTTTTTT	CASKEGGNTGELFF
NA	NA	TRBJ1-4	TRBV2	TGTGCCAGCAACAAACTAACAACTAATGAAAAACTGTTTTTT	CASNKLTTNEKLFF
TRBD2	NA	TRBJ2-7	TRBV7-8	TGTGCCAGCAGCTCCGGGACTAGCGGGTATTACGAGCAGTACTTC	CASSSGTSGYYEQYF
TRBD1	NA	TRBJ2-7	TRBV6-5	TGTGCCAGCAGCCGGGACAGGGACTACGAGCAGTACTTC	CASSRDRDYEQYF
NA	NA	TRBJ2-1	TRBV28	TGTGCCAGCAGTTTGGCTTCTCTCGGCAGGGGCGCCTACAATGAGCAGTTCTTC	CASSLASLGRGAYNEQFF
TRBD1	NA	TRBJ1-6	TRBV15	TGTGCCACCAGCAGAGATCAGGGGGACATGAGTTCACCCCTCCACTTT	CATSRDQGDMSSPLHF
TRBD1	once	TRBJ2-7	TRBV5-1	TGCGCCAGCAGCTTGGAGTGGACAGGGTCCGCCTACGAGCAGTACTTC	CASSLEWTGSAYEQYF
NA	NA	TRBJ2-2	TRBV27	TGTGCCAGCAGTCCCTACATGGGGCTTGCCACCGGGGAGCTGTTTTTT	CASSPYMGLATGELFF
TRBD1	NA	TRBJ1-2	TRBV6-5	TGTGCCAGCAGTTACGTGGGACAGTCGGGATACTATGGCTACACCTTC	CASSYVGQSGYYGYTF
NA	NA	TRBJ1-5	TRBV5-1	TGCGCCAGCAGCTTGGGCACAGGAGATAGCAATCAGCCCCAGCATTTT	CASSLGTGDSNQPQHF
TRBD1	NA	TRBJ1-1	TRBV19	TGTGCCAGTAGCCGACAGGGGGTGGACACTGAAGCTTTCTTT	CASSRQGVDTEAFF
TRBD1	NA	TRBJ1-2	TRBV28	TGTGCCAGCAGGGGGACAGGGGGTCCTCATGGCTACACCTTC	CASRGTGGPHGYTF
NA	NA	TRBJ1-6	TRBV6-1	TGTGCCAGCAGTGTAGACAGCAAACAGAATAATTCACCCCTCCACTTT	CASSVDSKQNNSPLHF
NA	NA	TRBJ1-2	TRBV7-8	TGTGCCAGCAGCTTAGTATTCCGGGACACTCTTAACTATGGCTACACCTTC	CASSLVFRDTLNYGYTF
NA	NA	TRBJ2-7	TRBV19	TGTGCCAGTAGTTCTGGGCAGGAGATCATCTACGAGCAGTACTTC	CASSSGQEIIYEQYF
TRBD2	NA	TRBJ2-5	TRBV5-1	TGCGCCAGCAGCATCGGGGGGTTGGAGACCCAGTACTTC	CASSIGGLETQYF
TRBD1	NA	TRBJ2-6	TRBV18	TGTGCCAGCTCATCGACCAAGACAGGGCTCGGGGCCAACGTCCTGACTTTC	CASSSTKTGLGANVLTF
NA	NA	TRBJ2-1	TRBV2	TGTGCCAGCACCCTACAGGGTAATGAGCAGTTCTTC	CASTLQGNEQFF
NA	NA	TRBJ2-5	TRBV28	TGTGCCATAAGGACGGATGGGGGGGAGACCCAGTACTTC	CAIRTDGGETQYF
NA	once	TRBJ2-6	TRBV6-5	TGTGCCAGCAGCCTACGTAGCTCTGGGGCCAACGTCCTGACTTTC	CASSLRSSGANVLTF
NA	once	TRBJ1-4	TRBV7-9	TGTGCCAGCAGCTTCTCAGGCCTGACGATTAATGAAAAACTGTTTTTT	CASSFSGLTINEKLFF
TRBD2	many	TRBJ2-7	TRBV6-4	TGTGCCAGCAGTGACGGCCTAGCGGCCTCCGAGCAGTACTTC	CASSDGLAASEQYF
NA	NA	TRBJ1-4	TRBV4-3	TGCGCCAGCAGCCAACAAAGGGGCGATGAAAAACTGTTTTTT	CASSQQRGDEKLFF
NA	NA	TRBJ2-1	TRBV9	TGTGCCAGCAGCGTATACGCTGGAGACAATGAGCAGTTCTTC	CASSVYAGDNEQFF
NA	once	TRBJ1-1	TRBV28	TGTGCCAGCAACCGCGGGGGGGCCTCTGTGAACACTGAAGCTTTCTTT	CASNRGGASVNTEAFF
NA	once	TRBJ1-2	TRBV28	TGTGCCAGCACCTTTGGGGGTTTGAAAGGCTACACCTTC	CASTFGGLKGYTF
TRBD1	NA	TRBJ1-6	TRBV5-4	TGTGCCAGCAGCTTGGCCGGGACAGGGAGTTCACCCCTCCACTTT	CASSLAGTGSSPLHF
TRBD2	NA	TRBJ2-7	TRBV7-2	TGTGCCAGCAGCTTAGGACGGCCGGGACTAGCCTACGAGCAGTACTTC	CASSLGRPGLAYEQYF
TRBD2	NA	TRBJ2-3	TRBV7-3	TGTGCCAGCAGCGAAGCCCCTAGCGGTATAGGAGATACGCAGTATTTT	CASSEAPSGIGDTQYF
NA	NA	TRBJ1-6	TRBV10-3	TGTGCCATCAGTGATAGGGCAGGTAACAATTCACCCCTCCACTTT	CAISDRAGNNSPLHF
NA	once	TRBJ2-7	TRBV10-1	TGCGCCAGCAGTGGGGCGACGGAACGGAACGAGCAGTACTTC	CASSGATERNEQYF